These 14 T cell receptor beta chains originate from one sample sequenced in a study of identifying expanded T cells in peripheral blood (dated by TCRdb to between 2017 and 2020). Libraries were prepared through the immunoSEQ multiplex PCR assay. Drawn from immuneACCESS, this table holds only the in-frame rearrangements with V and J called that TCRdb kept. Clones are partly lost; checked studies trace under half to an unresolved V gene and leave the rest unexplained. The sample includes tens of thousands of clones, with about 90% observed a single time. The ten largest clones represent around 4.7% of the sample. The sequenced sample consisted of blood. Receptors originate from a person aged 18 to 70 in good health.

This chain uses TRBV2 with TRBJ2-3; TRBD1 matches at 9 bases. The trim removed 8 bases at V and 4 bases at J, leaving 13 bases unmatched. This CDR3 has 16 amino acids. Germline assignment: CDR1 SNHLY and CDR2 FYNNEI. DNA for the CDR3: TGTGCCAGCTCACCCCAGGCGACAGGGGGTTCAGATACGCAGTATTTT. This gives the protein CASSPQATGGSDTQYF. Using reference TRBV2 and TRBJ2-3 for the parts outside the CDR3, the full variable domain is EPEVTQTPSHQVTQMGQEVILRCVPISNHLYFYWYRQILGQKVEFLVSFYNNEISEKSEIFDDQFSVERPDGSNFTLKIRSTKLEDSAMYFCASSPQATGGSDTQYFGPGTRLTVL.

The rearrangement joins TRBV19 to TRBJ1-1; a possible D gene is TRBD1 (5 bases). V lost 7 bases, J lost 4 bases, and 13 bases lay in between. Germline values: CDR1 LNHDA, CDR2 SQIVND (reference sequence). This CDR3 spans 13 amino acids. As DNA, the CDR3 is TGTGCCAGTATTGACAGTCTGGGCACTGAAGCTTTCTTT. Its translation: CASIDSLGTEAFF.

The V call is TRBV28, the J call TRBJ1-2, with TRBD1 matching over 8 bases. The CDR3 has 13 amino acids. The J segment lost 8 bases and the V segment lost 4 bases, leaving 6 bases of the junction unmatched. Germline-derived CDR1 and CDR2 are MDHEN and SYDVKM. CDR3 in amino acids: CASSWTGYEGYTF. CDR3 bases: TGTGCCAGCAGTTGGACAGGGTATGAGGGCTACACCTTC.

The V call is TRBV5-6, the J call TRBJ2-2; the D is unclear. The CDR3 loop spans 13 amino acids. From germline, CDR1 is SGHDT and CDR2 YYEEEE. The V gene lost 0 bases and the J gene lost 5 bases, with 5 bases spanning the gap. CDR3 sequence (DNA): TGTGCCAGCAGCTTGGATCTTACCGGGGAGCTGTTTTTT. Protein sequence: CASSLDLTGELFF.

CDR3 protein: CASSRDRANNEQFF. The CDR3 DNA follows: TGTGCCAGCAGTCGGGACAGGGCTAACAATGAGCAGTTCTTC. The chain combines TRBV9 with TRBJ2-1, with 9 bases aligning to TRBD1. This CDR3 contains 14 residues. The germline CDR1 and CDR2 sequences are SGDLS and YYNGEE. With 5 bases clipped from V and 5 bases from J, the junction kept 5 bases outside the gene matches.

The V gene is TRBV28, the J gene TRBJ2-7; D not certain. This CDR3 has 16 amino acids. Trimming took 9 bases from V and 1 from J, leaving 22 bases between them. Germline V gene lookup returns CDR1 MDHEN and CDR2 SYDVKM. This CDR3 reads CASPPTTGTNSYEQYF. CDR3 DNA: TGTGCCAGTCCTCCCACCACTGGCACCAATTCCTACGAGCAGTACTTC.

This chain connects TRBV9 to TRBJ2-7, with D maybe TRBD2 (6 bases). The V and J ends lost 4 bases and 3 bases respectively, with 11 bases between them. The length of the CDR3 is 13 residues. CDR1 is SGDLS and CDR2 is YYNGEE in the germline V gene. This CDR3 reads CASSLREHYEQYF. In DNA, the CDR3 is TGTGCCAGCAGCTTACGGGAGCACTACGAGCAGTACTTC.

This rearrangement joins TRBV28 to TRBJ2-7; 10 positions agree with TRBD2. After removal of 3 bases from V and 3 bases from J, the junction contained 8 bases not matched to a gene. Per the germline V gene, CDR1 is MDHEN and CDR2 is SYDVKM. The CDR3 is made up of 16 amino acids. The CDR3 DNA follows: TGTGCCAGCAGTTTGGGTAGCGGGAGGCTGGGCTACGAGCAGTACTTC. Residues: CASSLGSGRLGYEQYF.

This sequence joins TRBV5-1 and TRBJ2-2; a possible D gene is TRBD1 (5 bases). The germline V gene has CDR1 SGHRS and CDR2 YFSETQ. This CDR3 is built from 15 residues. V was trimmed by 6 bases and J by 0 bases, leaving 12 bases between them. The CDR3 loop reads CASTNQGPNTGELFF. The CDR3 coding sequence is TGCGCCAGCACGAACCAGGGCCCGAACACCGGGGAGCTGTTTTTT.

The rearrangement joins TRBV9 to TRBJ1-2; no clear D. Per germline, CDR1 SGDLS and CDR2 YYNGEE. CDR3 length: 13 amino acids. With 4 bases removed from V and 9 bases from J, the gap between germline ends came to 16 bases. CDR3 sequence: CASSLGLNSRYTF. The DNA for the CDR3 is TGTGCCAGCAGCTTAGGCCTCAACTCTCGCTACACCTTC. Full variable domain (remainder filled in from reference TRBV9 and TRBJ1-2): DSGVTQTPKHLITATGQRVTLRCSPRSGDLSVYWYQQSLDQGLQFLIQYYNGEERAKGNILERFSAQQFPDLHSELNLSSLELGDSALYFCASSLGLNSRYTFGSGTRLTVV.

The V call is TRBV7-8, the J call TRBJ2-5; the D is unclear. Trimming took 3 bases from V and 5 from J, leaving 19 bases between them. This CDR3 has 16 residues. Germline V gene sequence: CDR1 SGHVS, CDR2 FQNEAQ. Here the CDR3 reads CASSLRPPGSGETQYF. The CDR3 nucleotides are TGTGCCAGCAGCTTGCGCCCTCCAGGTTCTGGGGAGACCCAGTACTTC.

This rearrangement joins TRBV7-2 to TRBJ2-5; 9 nucleotides agree with TRBD2. The V gene's germline CDR1 is SGHTA and CDR2 FQGNSA. V gave up 0 bases and J gave up 5 bases; unmatched junction bases: 7. CDR3 length: 16 amino acids. CDR3 in amino acids: CASSLALPSGAETQYF. The CDR3 DNA reads as TGTGCCAGCAGCTTAGCGCTCCCTAGCGGGGCCGAGACCCAGTACTTC.

The genes are TRBV6-4 and TRBJ2-3; perhaps TRBD2 as D (6 bases). In germline, CDR1 is MRHNA, CDR2 SNTAGT. This CDR3 has 15 residues. V was pared by 0 bases and J by 6 bases, with 13 bases between. The DNA of the CDR3 is TGTGCCAGCAGTGACTCAACTAGCTTGCTCGATACGCAGTATTTT. It specifies CASSDSTSLLDTQYF.

This chain joins TRBV4-3 and TRBJ2-3, with D perhaps matching TRBD2 (5 bases). Germline CDR1 is LGHNA and CDR2 is YSLEER. The V and J ends lost 0 bases and 3 bases respectively, with 19 bases between them. CDR3 length equals 18 residues. The CDR3 DNA is TGCGCCAGCAGCCAAGATTTAGGACTCCTTGCGACAACAGATACGCAGTATTTT. This codes for CASSQDLGLLATTDTQYF.